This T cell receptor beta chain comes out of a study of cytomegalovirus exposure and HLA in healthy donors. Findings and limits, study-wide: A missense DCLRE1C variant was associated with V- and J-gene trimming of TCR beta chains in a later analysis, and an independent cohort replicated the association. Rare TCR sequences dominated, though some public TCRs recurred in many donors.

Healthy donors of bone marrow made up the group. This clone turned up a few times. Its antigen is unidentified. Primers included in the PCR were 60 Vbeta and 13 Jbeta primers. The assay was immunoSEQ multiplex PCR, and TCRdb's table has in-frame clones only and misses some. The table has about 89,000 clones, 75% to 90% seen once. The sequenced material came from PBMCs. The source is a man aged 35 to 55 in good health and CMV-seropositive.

The CDR3, as DNA: TGTGCCAGCAATCGTGGAGGTTTTGGGGAGACCCAGTACTTC. This translates into CASNRGGFGETQYF. This chain uses TRBV6-1 with TRBJ2-5, with D perhaps TRBD2 (5 bases). This CDR3 has 14 residues. Germline V gene lookup returns CDR1 MNHNS and CDR2 SASEGT. V was clipped by 7 bases and J by 5 bases, with 17 bases between them.